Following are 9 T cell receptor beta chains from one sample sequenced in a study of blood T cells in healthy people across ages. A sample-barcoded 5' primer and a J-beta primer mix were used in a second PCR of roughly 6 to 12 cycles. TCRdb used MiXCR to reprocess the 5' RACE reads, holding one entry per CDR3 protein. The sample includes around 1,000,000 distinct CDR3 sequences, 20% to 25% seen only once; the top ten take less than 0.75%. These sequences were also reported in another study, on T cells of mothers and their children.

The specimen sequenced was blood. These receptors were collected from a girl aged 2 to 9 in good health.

The CDR3 DNA reads as TGTGCCAGCAGCTTGTCGGTCACCTCTGGAAACACCATATATTTT. It specifies CASSLSVTSGNTIYF. V and J are TRBV5-6 and TRBJ1-3; D is uncertain. The length of the CDR3 is 15 residues. V lost 1 base to trimming and J lost 0 bases, with 8 bases between them. Germline lookup yields CDR1 SGHDT and CDR2 YYEEEE.

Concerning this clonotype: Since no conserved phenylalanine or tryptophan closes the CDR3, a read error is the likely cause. For the CDR3, the DNA is TGCGCCAGCAGCTTAATAGTCGGTGAGGCGCAGTATCTT. Translation gives CASSLIVGEAQYL. The chain couples TRBV4-1 to TRBJ2-3; no clear D gene. The CDR3 runs to 13 residues. V lost 5 bases to trimming and J lost 10 bases, with 16 bases between them. Germline V CDR1 and CDR2: MGHRA, YSYEKL.

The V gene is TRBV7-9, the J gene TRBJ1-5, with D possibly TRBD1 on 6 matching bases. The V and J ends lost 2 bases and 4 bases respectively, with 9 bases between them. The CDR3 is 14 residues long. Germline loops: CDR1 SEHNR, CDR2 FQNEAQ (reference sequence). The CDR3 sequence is CASSLKGENQPQHF. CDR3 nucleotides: TGTGCCAGCAGCTTAAAGGGGGAAAATCAGCCCCAGCATTTT.

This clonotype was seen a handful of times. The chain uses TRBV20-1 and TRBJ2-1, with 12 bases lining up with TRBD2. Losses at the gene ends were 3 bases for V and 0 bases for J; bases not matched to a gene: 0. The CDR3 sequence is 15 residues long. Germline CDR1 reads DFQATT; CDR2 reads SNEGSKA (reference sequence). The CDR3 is CSARTSGSSYNEQFF. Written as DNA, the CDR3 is TGCAGTGCTAGGACTAGCGGGAGCTCCTACAATGAGCAGTTCTTC.

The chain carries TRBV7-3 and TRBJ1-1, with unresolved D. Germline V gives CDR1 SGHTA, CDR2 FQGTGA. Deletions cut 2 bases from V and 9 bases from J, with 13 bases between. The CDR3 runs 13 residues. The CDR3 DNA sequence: TGTGCCAGCAGCTTATATGCGACTGACAAAGCTTTCTTT. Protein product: CASSLYATDKAFF.

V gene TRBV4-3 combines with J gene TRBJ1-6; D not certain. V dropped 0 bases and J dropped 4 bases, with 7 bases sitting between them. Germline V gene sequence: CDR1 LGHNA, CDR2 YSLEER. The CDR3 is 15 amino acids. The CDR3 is CASSQELAYNSPLHF. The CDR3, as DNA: TGCGCCAGCAGCCAAGAATTGGCGTATAATTCACCCCTCCACTTT.

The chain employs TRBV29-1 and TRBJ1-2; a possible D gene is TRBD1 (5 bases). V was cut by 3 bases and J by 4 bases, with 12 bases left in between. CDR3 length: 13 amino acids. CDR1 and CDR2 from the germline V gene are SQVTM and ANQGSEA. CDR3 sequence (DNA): TGCAGCGTTGATCCGGGGGAGGGCTATGGCTACACCTTC. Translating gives CSVDPGEGYGYTF.

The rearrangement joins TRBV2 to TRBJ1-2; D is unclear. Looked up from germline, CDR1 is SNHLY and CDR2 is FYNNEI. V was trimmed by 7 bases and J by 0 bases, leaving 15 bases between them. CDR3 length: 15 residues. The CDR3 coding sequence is TGTGCCAGCACACGCGCACCACAAGCTAACTATGGCTACACCTTC. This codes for CASTRAPQANYGYTF. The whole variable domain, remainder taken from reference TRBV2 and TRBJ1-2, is EPEVTQTPSHQVTQMGQEVILRCVPISNHLYFYWYRQILGQKVEFLVSFYNNEISEKSEIFDDQFSVERPDGSNFTLKIRSTKLEDSAMYFCASTRAPQANYGYTFGSGTRLTVV.

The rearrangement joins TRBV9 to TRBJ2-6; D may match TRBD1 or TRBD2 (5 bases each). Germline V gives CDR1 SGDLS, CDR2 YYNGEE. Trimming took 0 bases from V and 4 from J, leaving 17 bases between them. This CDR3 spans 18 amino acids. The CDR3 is CASSVDGTAPLGANVLTF. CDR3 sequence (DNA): TGTGCCAGCAGCGTAGATGGGACGGCACCGCTCGGGGCCAACGTCCTGACTTTC.